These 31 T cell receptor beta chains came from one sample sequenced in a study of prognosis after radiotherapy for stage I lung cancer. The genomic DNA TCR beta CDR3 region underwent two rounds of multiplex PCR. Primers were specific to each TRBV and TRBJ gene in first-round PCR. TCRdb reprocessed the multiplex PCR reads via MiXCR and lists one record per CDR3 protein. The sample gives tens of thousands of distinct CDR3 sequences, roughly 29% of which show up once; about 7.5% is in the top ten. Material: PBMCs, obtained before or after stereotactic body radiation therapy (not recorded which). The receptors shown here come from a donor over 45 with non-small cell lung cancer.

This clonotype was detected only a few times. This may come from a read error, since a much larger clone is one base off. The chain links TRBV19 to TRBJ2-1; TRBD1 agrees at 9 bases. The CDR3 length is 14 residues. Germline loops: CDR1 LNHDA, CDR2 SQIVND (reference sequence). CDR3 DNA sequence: TGTGCCGGTAGTCCGGGACAGGGTGGAGATGAGCAGTTCTTC. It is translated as CAGSPGQGGDEQFF.

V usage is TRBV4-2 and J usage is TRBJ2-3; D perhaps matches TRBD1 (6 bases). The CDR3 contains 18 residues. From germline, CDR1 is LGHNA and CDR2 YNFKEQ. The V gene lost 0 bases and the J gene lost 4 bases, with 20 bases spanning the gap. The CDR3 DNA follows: TGTGCCAGCAGCCAAGACCTCCTATTGGGGGCCGAGGCAGATACGCAGTATTTT. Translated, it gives CASSQDLLLGAEADTQYF.

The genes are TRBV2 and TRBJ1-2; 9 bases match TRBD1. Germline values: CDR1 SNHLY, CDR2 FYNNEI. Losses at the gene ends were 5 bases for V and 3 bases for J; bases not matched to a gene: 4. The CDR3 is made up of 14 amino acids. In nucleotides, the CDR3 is TGTGCCAGCAGTCGGGACAGGGTGGACTATGGCTACACCTTC. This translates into CASSRDRVDYGYTF.

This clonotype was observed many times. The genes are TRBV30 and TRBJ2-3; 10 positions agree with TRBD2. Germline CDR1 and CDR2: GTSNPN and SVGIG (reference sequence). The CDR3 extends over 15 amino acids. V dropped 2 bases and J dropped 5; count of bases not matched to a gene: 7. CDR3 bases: TGTGCCTGGAGTACGACTAGCGGGCGAGGAGATACGCAGTATTTT. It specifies CAWSTTSGRGDTQYF.

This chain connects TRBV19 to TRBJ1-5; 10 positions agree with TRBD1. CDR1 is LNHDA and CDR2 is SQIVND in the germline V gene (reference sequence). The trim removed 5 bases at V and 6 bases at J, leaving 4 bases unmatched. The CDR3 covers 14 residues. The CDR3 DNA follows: TGTGCCAGTAGTCAAGGACAGGGGGGTCAGCCCCAGCATTTT. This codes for CASSQGQGGQPQHF.

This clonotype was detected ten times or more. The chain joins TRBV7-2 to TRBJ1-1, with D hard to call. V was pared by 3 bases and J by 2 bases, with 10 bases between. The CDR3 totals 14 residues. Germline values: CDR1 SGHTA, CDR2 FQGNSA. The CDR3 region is CASSFQRDNTEAFF. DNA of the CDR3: TGTGCCAGCAGCTTCCAAAGGGATAACACTGAAGCTTTCTTT.

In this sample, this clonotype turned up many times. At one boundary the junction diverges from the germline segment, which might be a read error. The CDR3 spells CASPGQGVNEQLF. The CDR3 nucleotides read TGTGCCAGCCCGGGACAGGGTGTAAATGAGCAGCTCTTC. This chain joins TRBV19 and TRBJ2-1, with TRBD1 matching over 9 bases. This CDR3 comprises 13 residues. Germline V gene lookup returns CDR1 LNHDA and CDR2 SQIVND (reference sequence).

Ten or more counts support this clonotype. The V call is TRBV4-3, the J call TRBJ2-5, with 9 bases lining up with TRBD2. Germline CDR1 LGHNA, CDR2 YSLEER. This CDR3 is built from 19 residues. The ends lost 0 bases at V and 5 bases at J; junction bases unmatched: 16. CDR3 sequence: CASSQDPSAGGHLSETQYF. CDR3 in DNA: TGCGCCAGCAGCCAAGATCCTTCGGCGGGGGGGCATCTGTCGGAGACCCAGTACTTC.

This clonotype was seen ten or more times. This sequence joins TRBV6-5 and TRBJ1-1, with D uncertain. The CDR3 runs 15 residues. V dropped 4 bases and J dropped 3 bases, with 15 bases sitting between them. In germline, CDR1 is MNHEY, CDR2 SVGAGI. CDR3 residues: CASSSSPLGDTEAFF. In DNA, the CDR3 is TGTGCCAGCAGTTCCAGCCCGCTTGGGGACACTGAAGCTTTCTTT.

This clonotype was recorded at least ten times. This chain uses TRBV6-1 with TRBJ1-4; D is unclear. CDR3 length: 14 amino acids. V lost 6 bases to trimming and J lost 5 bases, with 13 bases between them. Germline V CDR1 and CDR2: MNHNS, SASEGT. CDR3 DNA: TGTGCCAGCAGGCCCCTCGGACTAAATGAAAAACTGTTTTTT. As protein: CASRPLGLNEKLFF.

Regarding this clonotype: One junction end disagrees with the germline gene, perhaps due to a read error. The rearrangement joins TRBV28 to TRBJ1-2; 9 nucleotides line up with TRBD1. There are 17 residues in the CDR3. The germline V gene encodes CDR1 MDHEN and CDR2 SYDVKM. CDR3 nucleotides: TGTGCCAGCAGTTATTCCCGGGACAGGGTATCAAGCTATGGCTGCACCTTC. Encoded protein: CASSYSRDRVSSYGCTF.

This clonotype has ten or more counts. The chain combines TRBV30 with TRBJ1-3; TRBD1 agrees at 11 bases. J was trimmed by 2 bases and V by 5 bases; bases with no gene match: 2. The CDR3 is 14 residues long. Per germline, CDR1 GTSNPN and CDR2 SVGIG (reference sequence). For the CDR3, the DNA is TGTGCCTGGTCGGACAGGGGGCCTGGAAACACCATATATTTT. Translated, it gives CAWSDRGPGNTIYF.

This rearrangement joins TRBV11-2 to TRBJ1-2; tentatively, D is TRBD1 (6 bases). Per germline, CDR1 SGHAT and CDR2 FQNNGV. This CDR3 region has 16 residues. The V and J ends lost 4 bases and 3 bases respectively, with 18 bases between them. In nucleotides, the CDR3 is TGTGCCAGCAGCTCCCTAAGGGCAGGGGTGGACTATGGCTACACCTTC. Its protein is CASSSLRAGVDYGYTF. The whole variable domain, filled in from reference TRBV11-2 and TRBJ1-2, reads EAGVAQSPRYKIIEKRQSVAFWCNPISGHATLYWYQQILGQGPKLLIQFQNNGVVDDSQLPKDRFSAERLKGVDSTLKIQPAKLEDSAVYLCASSSLRAGVDYGYTFGSGTRLTVV.

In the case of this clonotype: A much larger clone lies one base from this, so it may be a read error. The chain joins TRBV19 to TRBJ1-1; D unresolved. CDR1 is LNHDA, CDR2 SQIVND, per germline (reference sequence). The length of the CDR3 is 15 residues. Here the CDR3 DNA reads TGTGCCAGTCGAAAAGACCGACTGATGAACACTGAAGCTTTATTT. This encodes CASRKDRLMNTEALF.

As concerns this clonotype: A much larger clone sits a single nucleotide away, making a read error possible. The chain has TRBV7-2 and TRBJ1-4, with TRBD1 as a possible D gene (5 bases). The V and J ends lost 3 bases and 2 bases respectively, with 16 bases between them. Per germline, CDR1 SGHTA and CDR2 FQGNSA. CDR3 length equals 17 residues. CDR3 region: CASSLGERGSTNEKLFF. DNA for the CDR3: TGTGCCAGCAGCTTGGGTGAAAGGGGCAGTACTAATGAAAAACTGTTTTTT.

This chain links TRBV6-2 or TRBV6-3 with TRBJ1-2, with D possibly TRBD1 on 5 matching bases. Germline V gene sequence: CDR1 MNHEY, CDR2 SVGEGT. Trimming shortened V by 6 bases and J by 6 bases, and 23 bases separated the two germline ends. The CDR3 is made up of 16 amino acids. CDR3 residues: CASRPSGPSAGDGYTF. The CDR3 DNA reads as TGTGCCAGCAGGCCCTCGGGACCGTCTGCCGGGGATGGCTACACCTTC.

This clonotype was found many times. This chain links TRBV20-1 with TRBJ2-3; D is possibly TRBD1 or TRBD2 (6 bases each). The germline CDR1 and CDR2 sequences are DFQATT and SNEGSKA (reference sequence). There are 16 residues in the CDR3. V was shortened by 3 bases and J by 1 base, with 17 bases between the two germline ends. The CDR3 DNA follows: TGCAGTGCTAGGTTCGGGGGCGGGTGGGGCACAGATACGCAGTATTTT. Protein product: CSARFGGGWGTDTQYF.

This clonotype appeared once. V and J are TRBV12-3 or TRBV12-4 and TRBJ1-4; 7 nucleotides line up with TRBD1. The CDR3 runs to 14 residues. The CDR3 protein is CESRRDRVNEKLFF. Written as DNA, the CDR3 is TGTGAAAGCAGACGGGACAGAGTAAATGAAAAACTGTTTTTT.

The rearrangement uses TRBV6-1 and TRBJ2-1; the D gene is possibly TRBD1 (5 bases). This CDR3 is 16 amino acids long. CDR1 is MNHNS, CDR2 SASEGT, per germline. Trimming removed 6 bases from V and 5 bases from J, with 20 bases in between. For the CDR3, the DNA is TGTGCCAGCAGCCCTATACCGAGACAGACCCACAATGAGCAGTTCTTC. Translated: CASSPIPRQTHNEQFF.

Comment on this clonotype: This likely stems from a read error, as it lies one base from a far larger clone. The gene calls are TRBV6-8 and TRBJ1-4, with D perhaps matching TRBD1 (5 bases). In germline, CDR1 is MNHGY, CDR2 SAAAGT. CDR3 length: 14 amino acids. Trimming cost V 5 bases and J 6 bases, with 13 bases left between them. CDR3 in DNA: TGTGCCAGCAGTCCTTTGGTGGGGGATGAAAAACTGTTTTTT. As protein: CASSPLVGDEKLFF.

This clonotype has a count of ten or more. Written as DNA, the CDR3 is TGTGCCTGGAGAGGGGAATCGAGCAATCAGCCCCAGCATTTT. Protein product: CAWRGESSNQPQHF. J is TRBJ1-5 and V is TRBV30, with D possibly TRBD1 on 5 matching bases. The germline CDR1 and CDR2 sequences are GTSNPN and SVGIG (reference sequence). V was clipped by 3 bases and J by 1 base, with 10 bases between them. This CDR3 has 14 residues.

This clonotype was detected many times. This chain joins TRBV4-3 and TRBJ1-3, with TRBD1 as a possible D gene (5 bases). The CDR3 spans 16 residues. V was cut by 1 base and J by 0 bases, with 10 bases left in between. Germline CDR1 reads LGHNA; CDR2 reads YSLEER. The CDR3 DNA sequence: TGCGCCAGCAGCCAAGCTTACAGGACCTCTGGAAACACCATATATTTT. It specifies CASSQAYRTSGNTIYF.

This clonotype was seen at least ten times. This chain's CDR3 is CASSIGGTRDRLRSTNEKLFF. CDR3 bases: TGTGCCAGTAGTATAGGGGGGACCCGGGACAGACTGAGATCGACTAATGAAAAACTGTTTTTT. This sequence joins TRBV19 and TRBJ1-4, with 7 nucleotides matching TRBD1. CDR3 length: 21 amino acids. CDR1 is LNHDA and CDR2 is SQIVND in the germline V gene (reference sequence). Trimming removed 1 base from V and 2 bases from J; junction bases left unmatched: 19.

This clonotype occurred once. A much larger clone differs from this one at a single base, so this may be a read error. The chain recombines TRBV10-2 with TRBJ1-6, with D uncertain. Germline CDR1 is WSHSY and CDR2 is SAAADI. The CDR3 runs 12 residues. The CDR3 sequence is CASSEVGSPLYF. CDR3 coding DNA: TGCGCCAGCAGTGAAGTTGGGTCACCCCTCTACTTT.

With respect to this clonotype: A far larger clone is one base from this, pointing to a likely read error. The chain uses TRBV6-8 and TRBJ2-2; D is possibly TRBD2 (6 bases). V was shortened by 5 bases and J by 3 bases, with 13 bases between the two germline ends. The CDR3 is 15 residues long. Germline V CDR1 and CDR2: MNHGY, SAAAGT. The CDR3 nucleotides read TGTGCCAGCAGTCCCGAGGGAGGTTACACCGGGGAGCTGTTTTTT. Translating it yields CASSPEGGYTGELFF.

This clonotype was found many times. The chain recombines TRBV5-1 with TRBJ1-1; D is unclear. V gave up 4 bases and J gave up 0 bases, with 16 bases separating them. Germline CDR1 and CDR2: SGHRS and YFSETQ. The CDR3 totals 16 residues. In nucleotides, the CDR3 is TGCGCCAGCAGCAAACAAGGACTGTTTATGAACACTGAAGCTTTCTTT. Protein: CASSKQGLFMNTEAFF.

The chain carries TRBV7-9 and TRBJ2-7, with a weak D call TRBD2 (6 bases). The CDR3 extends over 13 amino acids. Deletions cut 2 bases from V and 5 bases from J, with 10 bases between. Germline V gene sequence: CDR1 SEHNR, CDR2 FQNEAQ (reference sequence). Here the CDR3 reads CASSLSCGDEQYF. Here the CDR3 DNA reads TGTGCCAGCAGCTTATCGTGCGGGGACGAGCAGTACTTC.

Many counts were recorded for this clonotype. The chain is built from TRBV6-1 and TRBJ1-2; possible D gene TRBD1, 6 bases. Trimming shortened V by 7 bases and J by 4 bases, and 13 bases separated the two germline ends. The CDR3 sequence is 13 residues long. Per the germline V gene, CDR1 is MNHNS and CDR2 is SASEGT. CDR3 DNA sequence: TGTGCCAGCAAACTACAGGGATCCTATGGCTACACCTTC. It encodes CASKLQGSYGYTF.

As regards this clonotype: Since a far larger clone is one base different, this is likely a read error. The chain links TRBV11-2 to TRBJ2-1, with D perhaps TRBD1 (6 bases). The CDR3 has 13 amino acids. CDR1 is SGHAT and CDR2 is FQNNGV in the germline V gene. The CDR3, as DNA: TGTGCCAGCAGCTCTAAACAGGGCGGTGAGCATTTCTTC. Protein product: CASSSKQGGEHFF. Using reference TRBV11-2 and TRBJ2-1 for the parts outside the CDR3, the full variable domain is EAGVAQSPRYKIIEKRQSVAFWCNPISGHATLYWYQQILGQGPKLLIQFQNNGVVDDSQLPKDRFSAERLKGVDSTLKIQPAKLEDSAVYLCASSSKQGGEHFFGPGTRLTVL.

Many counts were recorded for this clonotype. The CDR3 reads CSARGLAVSYEQYF. The CDR3 DNA follows: TGCAGTGCTAGGGGACTAGCGGTAAGCTACGAGCAGTACTTC. The V and J genes are TRBV20-1 and TRBJ2-7, with 11 bases that match TRBD2. The V gene end was trimmed by 3 bases and the J gene end by 3 bases; junction bases not matched to a gene: 4. Germline V gene data show CDR1 as DFQATT and CDR2 as SNEGSKA (reference sequence). The CDR3 has 14 residues.

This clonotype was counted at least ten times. The CDR3 nucleotides read TGTGCCAGCAGTGAAGCGCCGAGGACCTACGAGCAGTACTTC. It encodes CASSEAPRTYEQYF. The V call is TRBV6-1, the J call TRBJ2-7, with no clear D. The CDR3 length is 14 residues. The germline V gene has CDR1 MNHNS and CDR2 SASEGT. With 0 bases removed from V and 2 bases from J, the gap between germline ends came to 8 bases.